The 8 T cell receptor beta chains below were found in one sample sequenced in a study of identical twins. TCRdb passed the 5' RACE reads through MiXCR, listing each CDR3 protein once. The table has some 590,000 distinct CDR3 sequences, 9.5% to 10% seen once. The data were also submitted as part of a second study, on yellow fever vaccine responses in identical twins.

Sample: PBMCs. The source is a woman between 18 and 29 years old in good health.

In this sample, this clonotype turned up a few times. This chain's CDR3 is CASSLASRLAGGQEQYF. DNA of the CDR3: TGTGCCAGCAGCTTAGCGAGCCGACTAGCGGGGGGGCAAGAGCAGTACTTC. V gene TRBV7-8 combines with J gene TRBJ2-7; 14 bases fit TRBD2. J was trimmed by 7 bases and V by 0 bases; bases with no gene match: 8. This CDR3 has 17 residues. Germline V gene sequence: CDR1 SGHVS, CDR2 FQNEAQ. The variable domain in full, completed from reference TRBV7-8 and TRBJ2-7, reads GAGVSQSPRYKVAKRGQDVALRCDPISGHVSLFWYQQALGQGPEFLTYFQNEAQLDKSGLPSDRFFAERPEGSVSTLKIQRTQQEDSAVYLCASSLASRLAGGQEQYFGPGTRLTVT.

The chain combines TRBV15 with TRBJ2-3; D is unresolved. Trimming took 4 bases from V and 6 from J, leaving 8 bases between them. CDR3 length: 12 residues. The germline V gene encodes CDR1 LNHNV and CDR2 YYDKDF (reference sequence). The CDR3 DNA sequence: TGTGCCACCAGCAACCCAGGCGATACGCAGTATTTT. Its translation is CATSNPGDTQYF.

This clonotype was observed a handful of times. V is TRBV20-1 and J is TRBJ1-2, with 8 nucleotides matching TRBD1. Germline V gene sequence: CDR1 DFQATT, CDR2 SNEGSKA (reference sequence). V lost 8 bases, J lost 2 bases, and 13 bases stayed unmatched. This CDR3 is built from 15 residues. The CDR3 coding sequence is TGCAGTTATAAGAAGCCCGGACAGGGAAACTATGGCTACACCTTC. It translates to CSYKKPGQGNYGYTF.

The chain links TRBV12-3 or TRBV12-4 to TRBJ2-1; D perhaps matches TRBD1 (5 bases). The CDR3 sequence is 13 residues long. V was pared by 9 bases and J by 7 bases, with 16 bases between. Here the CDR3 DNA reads TGTGCCAGTTTAACAGGTCTCGATAATGAGCAGTTCTTC. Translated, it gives CASLTGLDNEQFF.

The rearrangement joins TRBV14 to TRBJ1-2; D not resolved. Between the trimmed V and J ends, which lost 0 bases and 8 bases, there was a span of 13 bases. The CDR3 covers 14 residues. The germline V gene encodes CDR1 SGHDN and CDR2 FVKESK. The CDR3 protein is CASSQDTRVYGYTF. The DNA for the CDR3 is TGTGCCAGCAGCCAAGATACCCGGGTCTACGGCTACACCTTC.

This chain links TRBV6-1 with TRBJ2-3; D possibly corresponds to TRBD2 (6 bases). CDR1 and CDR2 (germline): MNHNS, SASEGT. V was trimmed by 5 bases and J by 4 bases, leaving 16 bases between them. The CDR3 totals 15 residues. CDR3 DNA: TGTGCCAGCAGTCAGCGTTCCTCGGGGGCAGATACGCAGTATTTT. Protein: CASSQRSSGADTQYF.

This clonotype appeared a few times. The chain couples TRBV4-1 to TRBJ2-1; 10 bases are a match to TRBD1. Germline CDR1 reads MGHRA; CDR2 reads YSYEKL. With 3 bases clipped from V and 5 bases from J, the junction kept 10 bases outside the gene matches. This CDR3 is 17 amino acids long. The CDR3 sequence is CASSQRTGTGVDNEQFF. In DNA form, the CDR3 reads TGCGCCAGCAGCCAGAGAACCGGGACAGGGGTGGACAATGAGCAGTTCTTC.

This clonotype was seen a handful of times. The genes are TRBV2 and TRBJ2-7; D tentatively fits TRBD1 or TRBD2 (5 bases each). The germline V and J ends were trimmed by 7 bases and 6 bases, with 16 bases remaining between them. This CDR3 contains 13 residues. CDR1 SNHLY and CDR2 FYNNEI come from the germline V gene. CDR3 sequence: CASTYLRDGEQYF. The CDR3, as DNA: TGTGCCAGCACCTACCTCAGGGACGGCGAGCAGTACTTC.